The rows below give T cell receptor beta chains drawn from one sample of a study of identifying expanded T cells in peripheral blood. The repertoire was sequenced with immunoSEQ multiplex PCR; TCRdb's copy has only in-frame clones and lacks some. The sample lists about 53,000 clones, over 75% occurring once. The material sequenced was blood. Receptor source: a person aged 18 to 75 in good health. Each CDR3 is given with its conserved first and last residue. D genes are given only for firm matches. Clone size is stated in some rows and not others, as once, few, many or a class when expanded.

V	size	D	J	CDR3	DNA
TRBV30	NA	NA	TRBJ2-7	CAWSLTAAVINEQYF	TGTGCCTGGAGTTTGACAGCAGCCGTTATTAACGAGCAGTACTTC
TRBV28	medium-sized	NA	TRBJ2-7	CASSKGRQRSEQYF	TGTGCCAGCAGTAAAGGGAGACAGCGCTCCGAGCAGTACTTC
TRBV14	NA	TRBD1	TRBJ2-6	CASSQDLRTGGARGANVLTF	TGTGCCAGCAGCCAAGATCTGAGGACAGGGGGCGCAAGAGGGGCCAACGTCCTGACTTTC
TRBV6-5	NA	NA	TRBJ2-3	CASSNTDTQYF	TGTGCCAGCAGTAATACAGATACGCAGTATTTT
TRBV9	few	TRBD2	TRBJ2-1	CASSVSSGRTNEQFF	TGTGCCAGCAGCGTATCCAGCGGGAGAACAAATGAGCAGTTCTTC
TRBV18	once	NA	TRBJ1-1	CASSPLQENTEAFF	TGTGCCAGCTCACCGTTACAGGAGAACACTGAAGCTTTCTTT
TRBV6-6	NA	NA	TRBJ1-4	CASSRTGFNEKLFF	TGTGCCAGCAGTCGCACAGGGTTTAATGAAAAACTGTTTTTT
TRBV5-1	NA	NA	TRBJ2-1	CASSLEVPNEQFF	TGCGCCAGCAGCTTGGAGGTCCCCAATGAGCAGTTCTTC
TRBV28	NA	TRBD1	TRBJ1-6	CASRRDRGFSPLHF	TGTGCCAGCAGGCGGGACAGGGGTTTTTCACCCCTCCACTTT
TRBV2	once	NA	TRBJ1-2	CASSETRGTNYGYTF	TGTGCCAGCAGTGAAACAAGGGGGACTAACTATGGCTACACCTTC
TRBV7-2	NA	TRBD2	TRBJ2-5	CASSPWPSGGETQYF	TGTGCCAGCAGCCCCTGGCCTAGCGGTGGAGAGACCCAGTACTTC
TRBV19	NA	NA	TRBJ1-1	CASSTRQNTEAFF	TGTGCCAGTAGTACCCGACAGAACACTGAAGCTTTCTTT
TRBV5-1	NA	NA	TRBJ2-3	CATQARGAGTQYF	TGCGCCACCCAGGCCCGTGGGGCAGGGACGCAGTATTTT
TRBV6-4	NA	NA	TRBJ1-2	CASSESGRYGYTF	TGTGCCAGCAGTGAATCAGGGAGGTATGGCTACACCTTC
TRBV9	NA	NA	TRBJ1-3	CASSVSGENTIYF	TGTGCCAGCAGCGTATCCGGGGAAAACACCATATATTTT
TRBV11-2	NA	NA	TRBJ2-3	CASSVGLVNTQYF	TGTGCCAGCAGCGTAGGCCTAGTAAATACGCAGTATTTT
TRBV7-9	NA	NA	TRBJ1-1	CASSLLVGTEAFF	TGTGCCAGCAGCTTACTGGTGGGCACTGAAGCTTTCTTT
TRBV28	few	TRBD1	TRBJ2-7	CASRIGTGGAYEQYF	TGTGCCAGCAGGATAGGGACAGGGGGTGCCTACGAGCAGTACTTC
TRBV5-6	few	TRBD1	TRBJ1-6	CASSSGGTGDDSPLHF	TGTGCCAGCAGCTCAGGCGGGACAGGAGACGATTCACCCCTCCACTTT
TRBV7-9	NA	TRBD1	TRBJ1-2	CASSDRVRYTF	TGTGCCAGCAGCGACAGGGTTCGCTACACCTTC
TRBV5-1	NA	NA	TRBJ2-3	CASSLGRDIVTDTQYF	TGCGCCAGCAGCCTAGGACGGGACATTGTCACAGATACGCAGTATTTT
TRBV19	NA	NA	TRBJ1-3	CASSIDLVGGFGNTIYF	TGTGCCAGTAGTATAGATCTAGTCGGGGGCTTTGGAAACACCATATATTTT
TRBV7-3	once	NA	TRBJ2-3	CASSSTGGGTDTQYF	TGTGCCAGCAGCTCTACAGGGGGGGGCACAGATACGCAGTATTTT
TRBV6-5	NA	TRBD1	TRBJ1-2	CASSYSSRGRGLGYTF	TGTGCCAGCAGTTACTCGAGTCGGGGCAGGGGGCTTGGCTACACCTTC
TRBV11-2	NA	NA	TRBJ1-1	CASSFRQDVPGEAFF	TGTGCCAGCAGCTTCAGACAGGATGTGCCTGGTGAAGCTTTCTTT
TRBV19	NA	NA	TRBJ1-1	CASSITGNTEAFF	TGTGCCAGTAGTATTACAGGGAACACTGAAGCTTTCTTT
TRBV7-2	NA	TRBD1	TRBJ1-3	CAWGTDSGNTIYF	TGTGCCTGGGGGACAGATTCTGGAAACACCATATATTTT
TRBV5-5	NA	NA	TRBJ1-1	CASSSGDRSYGGAFF	TGTGCCAGCAGCTCAGGTGACAGGAGCTACGGGGGAGCTTTCTTT
TRBV19	NA	TRBD1	TRBJ1-4	CASSVGTGREKLFF	TGTGCCAGTAGTGTCGGGACAGGGCGTGAAAAACTGTTTTTT
TRBV10-3	NA	TRBD2	TRBJ2-1	CAISESGSGGPYNEQFF	TGTGCCATCAGTGAGTCAGGGAGCGGGGGACCCTACAATGAGCAGTTCTTC
TRBV10-3	NA	NA	TRBJ2-1	CASNPTSSYNEQFF	TGTGCCAGCAACCCGACTAGCTCCTACAATGAGCAGTTCTTC
TRBV11-2	NA	NA	TRBJ1-1	CASSSGLNTEAFF	TGTGCCAGCAGCTCCGGTTTGAACACTGAAGCTTTCTTT
TRBV5-1	NA	NA	TRBJ1-1	CASSLGIGTTGTEAFF	TGCGCCAGCAGCTTGGGTATCGGGACGACAGGCACTGAAGCTTTCTTT
TRBV6-1	few	NA	TRBJ1-2	CASSERKNYGYTF	TGTGCCAGCTCTGAGCGGAAAAACTATGGCTACACCTTC
TRBV29-1	NA	TRBD1	TRBJ2-7	CSVDRGPYEQYF	TGCAGCGTGGACAGGGGGCCCTACGAGCAGTACTTC
TRBV28	NA	NA	TRBJ2-3	CAIGGTVTDTQYF	TGTGCCATAGGGGGGACTGTCACAGATACGCAGTATTTT
TRBV9	NA	NA	TRBJ1-2	CASSVEGQNYGYTF	TGTGCCAGCAGCGTAGAGGGGCAGAACTATGGCTACACCTTC
TRBV19	NA	NA	TRBJ2-2	CASTHARVPGELFF	TGTGCCAGTACCCATGCCAGGGTACCCGGGGAGCTGTTTTTT
TRBV19	NA	NA	TRBJ1-2	CASSLGHGYTF	TGTGCCAGTAGTTTAGGTCATGGCTACACCTTC
TRBV7-2	once	TRBD1	TRBJ2-2	CASSSTGYTGELFF	TGTGCCAGCAGCTCGACAGGGTACACCGGGGAGCTGTTTTTT
TRBV2	NA	TRBD2	TRBJ2-7	CASTLAGELSYEQYF	TGTGCCAGCACCCTAGCGGGAGAGCTCTCCTACGAGCAGTACTTC
TRBV27	NA	NA	TRBJ2-3	CASSLIQASDTQYF	TGTGCCAGCAGTTTAATCCAGGCCTCAGATACGCAGTATTTT
TRBV21-1	NA	NA	TRBJ1-1	CASSTHGEGGTEAFF	TGTGCCAGCAGCACCCACGGGGAGGGTGGGACTGAAGCTTTCTTT